The rows below give T cell receptor beta chains drawn from one sample of a study of OX40 agonist ivuxolimab in advanced cancers. Clones were read by immunoSEQ multiplex PCR, and TCRdb kept only the in-frame ones, dropping some. The table includes some 55,000 clones, about 89% detected once. The specimen was CD4+ or CD8+ T cells sorted from blood, collected in a trial of the OX40 agonist ivuxolimab. The source of these receptors is an adult with an advanced solid tumor such as melanoma, head and neck, liver or kidney cancer. Each CDR3 is given without its conserved first and last residue. Each record gives: V gene, D gene, J gene, clone size, CDR3 protein. D genes are given only for firm matches. Size values are once, few and many counts, or a class for expanded clones, and some rows have none.

V gene: TRBV21-1; D gene: .; J gene: TRBJ1-5; clone size: .; CDR3 protein: ASSKVEGIIQSAPA
V gene: TRBV10-1; D gene: .; J gene: TRBJ2-1; clone size: .; CDR3 protein: ASSRSQEGEQF
V gene: TRBV6-1; D gene: .; J gene: TRBJ1-2; clone size: .; CDR3 protein: ASSLSRIDGYT
V gene: TRBV6-6; D gene: .; J gene: TRBJ2-3; clone size: .; CDR3 protein: ASSSVGSTDTQY
V gene: TRBV5-1; D gene: TRBD1; J gene: TRBJ1-1; clone size: .; CDR3 protein: ASSRQGVNTEAF
V gene: TRBV5-1; D gene: .; J gene: TRBJ2-2; clone size: once; CDR3 protein: ASSLAALVGGELF
V gene: TRBV5-1; D gene: .; J gene: TRBJ2-5; clone size: .; CDR3 protein: ASSLDQETQY
V gene: TRBV28; D gene: .; J gene: TRBJ1-1; clone size: few; CDR3 protein: ASSLGYTEAF
V gene: TRBV7-2; D gene: .; J gene: TRBJ2-1; clone size: .; CDR3 protein: ASSLVHGLYNEQF
V gene: TRBV21-1; D gene: .; J gene: TRBJ2-5; clone size: once; CDR3 protein: ASSKGGTGGKETQY
V gene: TRBV7-2; D gene: TRBD2; J gene: TRBJ2-3; clone size: .; CDR3 protein: ASSITSDKDTQY
V gene: TRBV7-9; D gene: .; J gene: TRBJ1-6; clone size: .; CDR3 protein: ASSPAGTGESPLH
V gene: TRBV19; D gene: TRBD1; J gene: TRBJ2-5; clone size: .; CDR3 protein: ASSIAGTGFGETQY
V gene: TRBV7-2; D gene: .; J gene: TRBJ2-7; clone size: .; CDR3 protein: ASSLAWRGRVSYEQY
V gene: TRBV6-1; D gene: .; J gene: TRBJ1-2; clone size: .; CDR3 protein: ASSPSGYT
V gene: TRBV5-5; D gene: .; J gene: TRBJ2-1; clone size: .; CDR3 protein: ASKTLGGSNEQF